The text below deals with one TCR beta chain. The data derive from a study of blood T cell repertoires in COVID-19. Study context: Sample material is recorded as cDNA or gDNA derived from T cells, B-cell-depleted T cells, or PBMCs.

Per germline, CDR1 LGHDT and CDR2 YNNKEL (reference sequence). The CDR3 length is 15 residues. V gave up 6 bases and J gave up 7 bases; unmatched junction bases: 13. Original processing notes: Reference gene primers were amplified, and this amplification served to estimate nucleated cell counts. Sequencing was performed with immunoSEQ multiplex PCR; in TCRdb, only in-frame clones are kept and a portion is missing. V, J and clone size reflect that table, while D and trimming were determined from the DNA. The sample holds 220,000 or so clones, roughly 80% seen once. This chain joins TRBV3-1 (or the pseudogene TRBV3-2) and TRBJ2-7; 9 positions match TRBD1. Sequencing input: peripheral blood. The clonotype comes from a woman aged 80 or older with COVID-19, enrolled during active disease. The CDR3 bases are TGTGCCAGCAGACAATCACAGGGGGCGCTGGGAGAGCAGTACTTC. Translated, it gives CASRQSQGALGEQYF.